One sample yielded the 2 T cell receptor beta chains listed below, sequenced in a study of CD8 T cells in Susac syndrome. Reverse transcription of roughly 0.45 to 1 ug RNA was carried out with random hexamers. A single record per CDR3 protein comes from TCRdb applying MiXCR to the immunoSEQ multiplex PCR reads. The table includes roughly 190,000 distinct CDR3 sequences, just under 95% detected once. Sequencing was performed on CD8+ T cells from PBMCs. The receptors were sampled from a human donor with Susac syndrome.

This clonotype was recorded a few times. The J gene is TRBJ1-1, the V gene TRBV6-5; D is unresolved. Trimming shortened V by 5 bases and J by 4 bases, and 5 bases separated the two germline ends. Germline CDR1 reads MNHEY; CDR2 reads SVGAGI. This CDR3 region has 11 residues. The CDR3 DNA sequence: TGTGCCAGCAGTCATCTCACTGAAGCTTTCTTT. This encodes CASSHLTEAFF.

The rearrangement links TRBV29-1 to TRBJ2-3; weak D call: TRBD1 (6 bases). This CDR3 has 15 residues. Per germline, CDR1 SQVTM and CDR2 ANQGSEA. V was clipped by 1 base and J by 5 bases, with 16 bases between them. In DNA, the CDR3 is TGCAGCGTTGAAGGGGTACAGGGCGCGGGAGATACGCAGTATTTT. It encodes CSVEGVQGAGDTQYF.